The T cell receptor (beta chain) described here comes from a study of blood T cell repertoires in COVID-19. Study information: Acute and convalescent COVID-19 specimens originated in the United States, Italy and Spain. The analysed material was cDNA or gDNA that came from T cells, B-cell-depleted T cells, or PBMCs.

Authors' processing steps: Using reference gene primer amplification, nucleated cell counts were estimated. The data were produced by immunoSEQ multiplex PCR, yet TCRdb's version contains in-frame clones alone and is incomplete. D and trimming were read from the DNA, whereas the V and J calls and clone size are those reported in that table. The sample shows about 14,000 clones, around four fifths of them seen only once. The source of this sequence is a man aged 40-49 years with active or convalescent COVID-19. What was sequenced was peripheral blood.

In nucleotides, the CDR3 is TGTGCCAGCAGCCCGACAGGGGGCAATCAGCCCCAGCATTTT. It codes for CASSPTGGNQPQHF. The chain links TRBV3-1 (or the pseudogene TRBV3-2) to TRBJ1-5; 8 positions match TRBD1. The CDR3 has 14 residues. Germline CDR1 and CDR2: LGHDT and YNNKEL (reference sequence). Unmatched junction bases numbered 1, after V lost 4 bases and J lost 2 bases.